This TCR beta chain was recorded in a study of OX40 agonist ivuxolimab in advanced cancers. About the research overall: Patients with prior anti-PD-1, anti-PD-L1 or anti-CTLA-4 therapy were eligible; 35% to 50% had some. Findings and caveats of the study: Some nonresponders additionally presented with little normalized T-cell clonal expansion.

With autoimmune disease history or systemic immunosuppression, patients were excluded. Concerning this clone: Antigen: not known.

Germline V gene data show CDR1 as SGHTA and CDR2 as FQGNSA. CDR3 length equals 14 residues. The V gene end was trimmed by 3 bases and the J gene end by 4 bases; junction bases not matched to a gene: 4. TCRdb's copy holds only in-frame clones and misses some; the assay was immunoSEQ multiplex PCR. The sample holds approximately 84,000 clones, around four fifths seen once. The rearrangement joins TRBV7-2 to TRBJ2-5, with 8 positions matching TRBD1. The sample consisted of CD4+ or CD8+ T cells sorted from blood, taken in a trial of the OX40 agonist ivuxolimab. This sequence was found in an adult with an advanced solid tumor such as melanoma, head and neck, liver or kidney cancer. As DNA, the CDR3 is TGTGCCAGCAGCTTCGGCAGGGGGCGAGAGACCCAGTACTTC. This sequence encodes CASSFGRGRETQYF.